This T cell receptor (beta chain) originates from a study of blood T cell repertoires in COVID-19. Study-level background: T cells, B-cell-depleted T cells, or PBMCs provided the cDNA or gDNA that served as material.

V shed 5 bases, J shed 2 bases, and the junction held 5 bases outside the gene matches. The CDR3 spans 15 residues. Germline CDR1 reads SEHNR; CDR2 reads FQNEAQ (reference sequence). Assay used: immunoSEQ multiplex PCR; TCRdb lists only in-frame clones, some missing. The repertoire includes about 300,000 clones, 90% of them detected once, and roughly 6.1% sits in the top ten. Patients of the Seattle cohort, enrolled during active infection, were followed longitudinally. This clone appeared once. The material sequenced was peripheral blood. This chain uses TRBV7-9 with TRBJ2-7; 11 bases line up with TRBD2. This receptor was identified in a woman aged 50 to 65 with COVID-19, enrolled during active disease. The CDR3 region is CASSHGTSGPYEQYF. The CDR3 region has the DNA TGTGCCAGCAGCCATGGGACTAGCGGACCCTACGAGCAGTACTTC.